The 24 T cell receptor beta chains presented below share a single source sample, sequenced in a study of somatic mutations in cytotoxic T cells in rheumatoid arthritis. Sequencing used immunoSEQ multiplex PCR; TCRdb keeps in-frame clones, though not all of them. Of nearly 20,000 clones detected, over 75% appear once; the ten largest clones hold about 10%. Material for sequencing was CD8+ T cells sorted from blood. These TCRs come from a woman aged 45-65 years in good health.

The chain recombines TRBV21-1 with TRBJ1-3; whether TRBD1, the table's D call, matches the DNA was not checked. TRBV21-1 is termed a pseudogene. This CDR3 has 16 amino acids. This CDR3 reads CASSKAPDRTGNTIYF. Here the CDR3 DNA reads TGTGCCAGCAGCAAAGCGCCAGACAGGACTGGAAACACCATATATTTT.

This chain links TRBV5-8 with TRBJ2-1, with 9 bases aligning to TRBD1. Trimming removed 4 bases from V and 9 bases from J; junction bases left unmatched: 11. Germline assignment: CDR1 SGHTS and CDR2 YDEGEE. CDR3 size: 15 residues. CDR3 region: CASSETGGRHGEQFF. Written as DNA, the CDR3 is TGTGCCAGCAGCGAGACAGGGGGACGCCACGGTGAGCAGTTCTTC.

This clone has only one observation. The gene calls are TRBV2 and TRBJ2-3, with D hard to call. V was shortened by 8 bases and J by 2 bases, with 5 bases between the two germline ends. CDR1 SNHLY and CDR2 FYNNEI come from the germline V gene. The CDR3 has 11 amino acids. This chain's CDR3 is CASGYTDTQYF. DNA of the CDR3: TGTGCCAGCGGATACACAGATACGCAGTATTTT.

The chain couples TRBV9 to TRBJ2-6; a weak D match, TRBD2 (6 bases). V was trimmed by 4 bases and J by 0 bases, leaving 8 bases between them. Per germline, CDR1 SGDLS and CDR2 YYNGEE. The CDR3 covers 15 residues. Here the CDR3 DNA reads TGTGCCAGCAGCTTGGGGGGCTCTGGGGCCAACGTCCTGACTTTC. Translation: CASSLGGSGANVLTF.

The V and J genes are TRBV9 and TRBJ2-6, with 8 bases fitting TRBD1. There are 15 residues in the CDR3. Germline lookup yields CDR1 SGDLS and CDR2 YYNGEE. V was pared by 5 bases and J by 2 bases, with 3 bases of the junction left unmatched. The CDR3 protein is CASSSTGAGANVLTF. CDR3 in DNA: TGTGCCAGCAGTTCGACAGGGGCTGGGGCCAACGTCCTGACTTTC.

This clone was detected a few times. The genes are TRBV10-3 and TRBJ2-1, with unresolved D. The length of the CDR3 is 15 residues. Germline assignment: CDR1 ENHRY and CDR2 SYGVKD. The V and J ends lost 2 bases and 5 bases respectively, with 13 bases between them. The CDR3 DNA is TGTGCCATCAGTGAGGGAAACAGAGCTCACAATGAGCAGTTCTTC. Translation: CAISEGNRAHNEQFF.

This clone has a single count. CDR3 in amino acids: CASRSALGSDTQYF. DNA of the CDR3: TGTGCCAGCAGAAGCGCATTAGGGTCAGATACGCAGTATTTT. This chain links TRBV27 with TRBJ2-3; no definite D call. The germline V gene has CDR1 MNHEY and CDR2 SMNVEV (reference sequence). This CDR3 region has 14 residues. V lost 6 bases and J 4 bases, leaving 14 bases between the germline ends.

This clone turned up a few times. The rearrangement uses TRBV6-6 and TRBJ2-7; D gene uncertain. Germline V gene sequence: CDR1 MNHNY, CDR2 SVGAGI (reference sequence). Trimming pared 6 bases from V and 5 bases from J, leaving 17 bases between. The CDR3 runs 14 residues. The DNA of the CDR3 is TGTGCCAGCAGCTCGACGTTTAAGGGCCACGAGCAGTACTTC. As protein: CASSSTFKGHEQYF.

The V gene is TRBV5-1, the J gene TRBJ2-7; no definite D call. V lost 0 bases to trimming and J lost 1 base, with 2 bases between them. Germline values: CDR1 SGHRS, CDR2 YFSETQ. CDR3 length: 12 residues. CDR3 in DNA: TGCGCCAGCAGCTTGGAGTCCTACGAGCAGTACTTC. This encodes CASSLESYEQYF.

The V and J genes are TRBV6-6 and TRBJ2-7; weak D call: TRBD1 (6 bases). V lost 5 bases to trimming and J lost 2 bases, with 16 bases between them. The CDR3 consists of 15 residues. CDR1 is MNHNY and CDR2 is SVGAGI in the germline V gene (reference sequence). Here the CDR3 reads CASSDHGTSTYEQYF. The CDR3 DNA reads as TGTGCCAGCAGTGATCACGGGACATCAACCTACGAGCAGTACTTC.

The chain has TRBV11-3 and TRBJ1-3, with no clear D. The CDR3 sequence is 13 residues long. Per germline, CDR1 SGHNT and CDR2 YENEEA. Trimming removed 4 bases at V and 0 bases at J, with 4 bases between. DNA for the CDR3: TGTGCCAGCAGCTCCGACTCTGGAAACACCATATATTTT. Translated, it gives CASSSDSGNTIYF.

The chain is built from TRBV27 and TRBJ2-3; D ambiguous. The V end was cut by 3 bases, the J end by 2 bases, with 18 bases between. This CDR3 comprises 17 residues. Germline V gives CDR1 MNHEY, CDR2 SMNVEV (reference sequence). The chain's CDR3 is CASSLFRVDGDTDTQYF. The CDR3 DNA reads as TGTGCCAGCAGTTTGTTCCGTGTGGACGGCGACACAGATACGCAGTATTTT.

This chain connects TRBV5-4 to TRBJ2-1, with 7 positions matching TRBD1. The length of the CDR3 is 15 residues. The trim removed 1 base at V and 0 bases at J, leaving 1 base unmatched. From germline, CDR1 is SGHNT and CDR2 YYREEE (reference sequence). CDR3 protein: CASSLWDSSYNEQFF. CDR3 DNA sequence: TGTGCCAGCAGCTTGTGGGACAGCTCCTACAATGAGCAGTTCTTC.

The V call is TRBV6-1, the J call TRBJ2-1, with TRBD2 identical over 8 bases. Germline CDR1 is MNHNS and CDR2 is SASEGT. CDR3 length: 17 amino acids. V was clipped by 3 bases and J by 3 bases; unmatched bases: 10. The DNA for the CDR3 is TGTGCCAGCAGTGACTTAGGTGGACTAGCAATCTACAATGAGCAGTTCTTC. Its protein product is CASSDLGGLAIYNEQFF.

This chain uses TRBV4-1 with TRBJ1-1; the D is unclear. The germline V gene has CDR1 MGHRA and CDR2 YSYEKL. Trimming removed 5 bases from V and 0 bases from J, with 7 bases in between. This CDR3 contains 13 residues. CDR3: CASSYSLNTEAFF. The CDR3 bases are TGCGCCAGCAGCTACTCCTTGAACACTGAAGCTTTCTTT.

Here the CDR3 reads CASSIVWSSYNEQFF. CDR3 coding DNA: TGTGCCAGTAGTATAGTCTGGAGCTCCTACAATGAGCAGTTCTTC. V usage is TRBV19 and J usage is TRBJ2-1; D is unresolved. Germline V CDR1 and CDR2: LNHDA, SQIVND (reference sequence). The CDR3 extends over 15 amino acids. Trimming left V 1 base short and J 0 bases short, with 7 bases between.

The V gene is TRBV27, the J gene TRBJ2-1; D unresolved. CDR3 length: 11 amino acids. Per germline, CDR1 MNHEY and CDR2 SMNVEV (reference sequence). V lost 5 bases and J lost 7, with 6 bases in between. The DNA of the CDR3 is TGTGCCAGCAGTCAAAGTAATGAGCAGTTCTTC. Translated, it gives CASSQSNEQFF.

This clone showed up just a few times. The chain couples TRBV7-9 to TRBJ1-2, with D possibly being TRBD1 (6 bases). CDR3 length: 13 residues. CDR1 is SEHNR and CDR2 is FQNEAQ in the germline V gene (reference sequence). Trimming took off 2 bases at V and 3 bases at J, with 7 bases between the two ends. Here the CDR3 reads CASSLPGDYGYTF. DNA of the CDR3: TGTGCCAGCAGCTTACCAGGGGACTATGGCTACACCTTC.

The gene calls are TRBV5-6 and TRBJ1-2; no firm D call. The germline V gene has CDR1 SGHDT and CDR2 YYEEEE. The V end lost 1 base, the J end lost 4 bases, and 14 bases lay between the germline ends. The CDR3 extends over 15 amino acids. The CDR3 spells CASSLTGFLAYGYTF. The DNA for the CDR3 is TGTGCCAGCAGCTTGACGGGGTTTCTTGCCTATGGCTACACCTTC.

The chain joins TRBV7-8 to TRBJ2-7, with D tentatively TRBD2 (6 bases). The CDR3 runs 16 residues. Germline assignment: CDR1 SGHVS and CDR2 FQNEAQ. Trimming left V 4 bases short and J 4 bases short, with 20 bases between. Written as DNA, the CDR3 is TGTGCCAGCAGCTCGCCGGAGGGCAGGGCGATTTACGAGCAGTACTTC. Protein sequence: CASSSPEGRAIYEQYF.

CDR3 nucleotide sequence: TGTGCCAGTAGTGGACGGGACAATTTGAACACTGAAGCTTTCTTT. It yields the protein CASSGRDNLNTEAFF. The V gene is TRBV19, the J gene TRBJ1-1, with a possible D match to TRBD1 (6 bases). Trimming took off 5 bases at V and 0 bases at J, with 13 bases between the two ends. The germline gives CDR1 LNHDA, CDR2 SQIVND (reference sequence). This CDR3 is built from 15 residues.

The chain carries TRBV9 and TRBJ2-7; TRBD2 aligns across 10 bases. With 0 bases clipped from V and 4 bases from J, the junction kept 13 bases outside the gene matches. Germline V gives CDR1 SGDLS, CDR2 YYNGEE. The CDR3 runs to 18 residues. The CDR3 here is CASSVGTGLLAGGYEQYF. The CDR3 bases are TGTGCCAGCAGCGTAGGGACCGGTTTGTTAGCGGGAGGTTACGAGCAGTACTTC.

The V call is TRBV7-8, the J call TRBJ2-1, with a weak D call TRBD2 (5 bases). The CDR3 has 18 residues. Germline V lookup: CDR1 SGHVS, CDR2 FQNEAQ. The ends were cut back, 1 base at V and 0 bases at J, with 16 bases in the middle. CDR3 in DNA: TGTGCCAGCAGCTTAGACTCCCAGCGGACCCCCTCCTACAATGAGCAGTTCTTC. It is translated as CASSLDSQRTPSYNEQFF.

Here the CDR3 reads CASSWDNRNTEAFF. For the CDR3, the DNA is TGTGCCAGCAGCTGGGACAACCGGAACACTGAAGCTTTCTTT. This sequence joins TRBV5-4 and TRBJ1-1, with D possibly TRBD1 on 6 matching bases. CDR3 size: 14 residues. Germline V lookup: CDR1 SGHNT, CDR2 YYREEE (reference sequence). V lost 3 bases, J lost 1 base, and 10 bases lay in between.